Following are 9 T cell receptor beta chains from one sample sequenced in a study of blood T cell repertoires in COVID-19. Repertoires were generated with immunoSEQ multiplex PCR, while TCRdb's copy carries only in-frame clones and drops some. This sample has nearly 250,000 clones, with around 80% found just once. The sample taken for sequencing was peripheral blood. These receptors all stem from a woman older than 75 with acute or convalescent COVID-19.

CDR3 nucleotides: TGTGCCAGCAGTTTCAGTAGCGGAGCCTACGAGCAGTACTTC. It yields the protein CASSFSSGAYEQYF. The chain carries TRBV28 and TRBJ2-7, with D tentatively TRBD2 (6 bases). Germline V gene lookup returns CDR1 MDHEN and CDR2 SYDVKM. V dropped 3 bases and J dropped 2 bases, with 11 bases sitting between them. The CDR3 totals 14 residues.

This clone showed up just a few times. The sample contains more than one DNA sequence encoding this CDR3. This chain connects TRBV2 to TRBJ2-7, with D possibly matching TRBD1 (6 bases). Germline-derived CDR1 and CDR2 are SNHLY and FYNNEI. Trimming pared 0 bases from V and 1 base from J, leaving 10 bases between. CDR3 length equals 15 residues. DNA for the CDR3: TGTGCCAGCAGTGAAGCGGGGGCGTTGTCCTACGAGCAGTACTTC. Its translation is CASSEAGALSYEQYF.

The rearrangement uses TRBV5-6 and TRBJ1-4; D remains unclear. This CDR3 contains 11 residues. V was trimmed by 2 bases and J by 6 bases, leaving 2 bases between them. CDR1 and CDR2 from the germline V gene are SGHDT and YYEEEE. CDR3 protein: CASSFDEKLFF. The CDR3 nucleotides read TGTGCCAGCAGCTTCGATGAAAAACTGTTTTTT.

This clone was recorded a few times. The chain links TRBV11-2 to TRBJ1-1; no definite D call. Germline loops: CDR1 SGHAT, CDR2 FQNNGV. This CDR3 is 12 amino acids long. Trimming cost V 5 bases and J 7 bases, with 11 bases left between them. Here the CDR3 reads CASSPRGREAFF. The DNA for the CDR3 is TGTGCCAGCAGCCCTAGAGGGCGTGAAGCTTTCTTT.

The CDR3 loop is CAISGQRHYRPYNEQFF. In DNA, the CDR3 is TGTGCCATCTCGGGACAGAGACATTATAGGCCCTACAATGAGCAGTTCTTC. The chain employs TRBV3-1 (or the pseudogene TRBV3-2) and TRBJ2-1; 7 bases agree with TRBD1. Germline V gene sequence: CDR1 LGHDT, CDR2 YNNKEL (reference sequence). The CDR3 loop spans 17 amino acids. Trimming removed 10 bases from V and 2 bases from J; junction bases left unmatched: 17.

This chain joins TRBV19 and TRBJ1-1, with TRBD1 matching 9 bases. The CDR3 is 15 residues long. Germline V gene sequence: CDR1 LNHDA, CDR2 SQIVND (reference sequence). The junction had 7 bases not matched to a gene; V was cut back by 7 bases and J by 1 base. CDR3: CASIDPGQGNTEAFF. The CDR3 DNA follows: TGTGCCAGTATCGACCCGGGACAGGGGAACACTGAAGCTTTCTTT.

V and J are TRBV18 and TRBJ1-2; D possibly corresponds to TRBD1 (5 bases). The germline gives CDR1 KGHSH, CDR2 LQKENI. This CDR3 is 15 amino acids long. V lost 3 bases to trimming and J lost 7 bases, with 18 bases between them. CDR3 loop: CASSPRGGAVTGYTF. The CDR3 DNA is TGTGCCAGCTCACCGCGGGGAGGGGCTGTGACTGGCTACACCTTC.

V gene TRBV5-1 combines with J gene TRBJ1-2; possibly TRBD1 for D (6 bases). This CDR3 is 15 amino acids long. V was cut by 0 bases and J by 1 base, with 10 bases left in between. The V gene's germline CDR1 is SGHRS and CDR2 YFSETQ. As DNA, the CDR3 is TGCGCCAGCAGCTTGGTAGGACAGCTTAACTATGGCTACACCTTC. Amino acids: CASSLVGQLNYGYTF. The entire variable domain, with the rest obtained from reference TRBV5-1 and TRBJ1-2, is as follows: KAGVTQTPRYLIKTRGQQVTLSCSPISGHRSVSWYQQTPGQGLQFLFEYFSETQRNKGNFPGRFSGRQFSNSRSEMNVSTLELGDSALYLCASSLVGQLNYGYTFGSGTRLTVV.

The V call is TRBV6-2 or TRBV6-3, the J call TRBJ2-5; the D gene is possibly TRBD1 (6 bases). Germline CDR1 is MNHEY and CDR2 is SVGEGT. The CDR3 loop spans 14 amino acids. Trimming stripped 2 bases from V and 1 base from J, with 8 bases between. The CDR3 nucleotides are TGTGCCAGCAGTTACGACAGGCTCCAAGAGACCCAGTACTTC. Translating gives CASSYDRLQETQYF.